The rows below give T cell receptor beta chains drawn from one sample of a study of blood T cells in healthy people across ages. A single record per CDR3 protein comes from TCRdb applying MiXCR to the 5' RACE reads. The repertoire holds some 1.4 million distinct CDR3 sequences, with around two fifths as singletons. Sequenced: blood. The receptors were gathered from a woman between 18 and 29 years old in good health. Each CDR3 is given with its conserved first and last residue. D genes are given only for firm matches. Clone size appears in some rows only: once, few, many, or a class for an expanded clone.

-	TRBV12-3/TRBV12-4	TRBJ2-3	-	CASSFITGADTQYF	TGTGCCAGCAGTTTTATTACGGGGGCGGATACGCAGTATTTT
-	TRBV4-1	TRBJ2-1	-	CASSQTDRYDEQFF	TGCGCCAGCAGCCAAACGGACAGATACGATGAGCAGTTCTTC
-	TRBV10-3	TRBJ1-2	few	CAISDTGSGYTF	TGTGCCATCAGCGATACAGGGAGCGGCTACACCTTC
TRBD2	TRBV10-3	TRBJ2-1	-	CAIKGSSLAGDPNEQFF	TGTGCCATCAAAGGTAGTAGTCTAGCGGGTGATCCGAATGAGCAGTTCTTC
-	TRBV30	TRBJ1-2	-	CASGVYTF	TGTGCCTCGGGGGTGTACACCTTC
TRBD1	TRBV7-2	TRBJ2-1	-	CASSLSPTGANNEQFF	TGTGCCAGCAGCTTATCTCCGACAGGGGCGAACAATGAGCAGTTCTTC
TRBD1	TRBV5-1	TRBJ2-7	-	CASSVDNRGDEQYF	TGCGCCAGCAGCGTGGATAACAGGGGGGACGAGCAGTACTTC
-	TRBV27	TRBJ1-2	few	CASSLGQGIKGYTF	TGTGCCAGCAGTTTAGGCCAGGGAATAAAGGGCTACACCTTC
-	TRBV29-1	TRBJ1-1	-	CSVGLPTEAFF	TGCAGCGTTGGGTTACCCACTGAAGCTTTCTTT
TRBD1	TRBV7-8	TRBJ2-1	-	CASSFMAGQGASNEQFF	TGTGCCAGCAGCTTTATGGCGGGACAGGGTGCCTCCAATGAGCAGTTCTTC
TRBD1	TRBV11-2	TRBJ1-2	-	CASSLDWRQGASDGYTF	TGTGCCAGCAGCTTAGATTGGAGACAGGGGGCGTCAGATGGCTACACCTTC
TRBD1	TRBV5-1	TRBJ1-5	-	CASSLLEDRGINQPQHF	TGCGCCAGCAGCTTGTTAGAGGACAGGGGTATCAATCAGCCCCAGCATTTT
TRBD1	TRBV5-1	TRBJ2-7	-	CAGSFSGQGSSYEQYF	TGCGCCGGCAGCTTCTCCGGACAGGGAAGTTCCTACGAGCAGTACTTC
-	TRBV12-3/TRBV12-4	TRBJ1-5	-	CASAGLQGQPQHF	TGTGCCAGCGCAGGGCTCCAAGGACAGCCCCAGCATTTT
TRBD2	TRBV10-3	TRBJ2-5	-	CAISPGRGNEQYF	TGTGCCATCAGCCCGGGGAGGGGCAATGAGCAGTACTTC
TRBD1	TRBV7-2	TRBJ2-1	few	CARSLGGGSYNEQFF	TGTGCCAGAAGCTTAGGGGGCGGTTCCTACAATGAGCAGTTCTTC
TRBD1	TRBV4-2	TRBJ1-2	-	CASSQDFSQGVNGYTF	TGTGCCAGCAGCCAAGATTTTTCACAGGGGGTAAATGGCTACACCTTC
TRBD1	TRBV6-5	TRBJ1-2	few	CASKGQLYGYTF	TGTGCCAGCAAGGGACAGCTCTATGGCTACACCTTC
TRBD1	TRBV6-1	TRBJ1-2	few	CASSAGSGGQGSGYTF	TGTGCCAGCAGTGCCGGTTCAGGGGGACAGGGGTCAGGCTACACCTTC
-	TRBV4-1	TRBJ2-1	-	CASRWDPEGRDEQFF	TGCGCCAGCCGGTGGGACCCCGAGGGCCGGGATGAGCAGTTCTTC
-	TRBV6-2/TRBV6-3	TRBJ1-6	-	CASSWTVLNSPLHF	TGTGCCAGCAGCTGGACCGTCCTAAATTCACCCCTCCACTTT
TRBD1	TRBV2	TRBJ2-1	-	CASRPGQGWNEQFF	TGTGCCAGCAGGCCCGGACAGGGGTGGAATGAGCAGTTCTTC
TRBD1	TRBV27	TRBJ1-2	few	CASSFSGQGPIYGYTF	TGTGCCAGCAGTTTTTCAGGACAGGGTCCTATCTATGGCTACACCTTC
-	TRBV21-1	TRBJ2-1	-	CASSNSGLSSYNEQFF	TGTGCCAGCAGCAACTCGGGACTATCGTCCTACAATGAGCAGTTCTTC
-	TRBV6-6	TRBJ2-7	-	CASSYGDWYEQYF	TGTGCCAGCAGTTACGGGGACTGGTACGAGCAGTACTTC
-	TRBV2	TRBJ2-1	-	CASGGQPNNEQFF	TGTGCCAGCGGGGGACAACCAAACAATGAGCAGTTCTTC
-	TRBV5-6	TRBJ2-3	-	CASRFWVVGEGTDTQYF	TGTGCCAGCAGGTTTTGGGTGGTGGGAGAGGGCACAGATACGCAGTATTTT
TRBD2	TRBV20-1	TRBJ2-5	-	CSARERTSPLETQYF	TGCAGTGCTAGAGAAAGGACTAGCCCGTTGGAGACCCAGTACTTC
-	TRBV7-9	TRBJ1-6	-	CASSRQSVNSPLHF	TGTGCCAGCAGCCGACAGTCCGTAAATTCACCCCTCCACTTT
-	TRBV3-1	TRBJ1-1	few	CASSQGSRNTEAFF	TGTGCCAGCAGCCAAGGCAGTCGGAACACTGAAGCTTTCTTT
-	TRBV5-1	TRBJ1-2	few	CASSLGGVQAANYGYTF	TGCGCCAGCAGCTTGGGAGGGGTCCAGGCCGCTAACTATGGCTACACCTTC
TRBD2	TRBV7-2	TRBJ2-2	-	CASSSRAGVNTGELFF	TGTGCCAGCAGCTCTCGGGCGGGGGTCAACACCGGGGAGCTGTTTTTT
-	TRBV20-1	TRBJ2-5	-	CSASMGETQYF	TGCAGTGCGTCTATGGGGGAGACCCAGTACTTC
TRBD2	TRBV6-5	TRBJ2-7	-	CASNKKAGLFSYEQYF	TGTGCCAGCAACAAAAAAGCGGGGCTCTTCTCCTACGAGCAGTACTTC
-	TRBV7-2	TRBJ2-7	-	CASSLFSPYEQYF	TGTGCCAGCAGCCTATTTAGCCCCTACGAGCAGTACTTC
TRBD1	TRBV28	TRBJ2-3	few	CASRDRRISTDTQYF	TGTGCCAGCAGGGACAGGCGGATTAGCACAGATACGCAGTATTTT
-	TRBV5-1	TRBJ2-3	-	CVSSYERSFTDTQYF	TGCGTCAGCAGCTATGAGAGGTCGTTCACAGATACGCAGTATTTT
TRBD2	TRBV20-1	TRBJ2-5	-	CSARITSGARRETQYF	TGCAGTGCTAGAATCACTAGCGGGGCCCGACGGGAGACCCAGTACTTC
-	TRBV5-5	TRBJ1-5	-	CASSPAGPKDNQPQHF	TGTGCCAGCAGCCCAGCCGGCCCGAAGGACAATCAGCCCCAGCATTTT
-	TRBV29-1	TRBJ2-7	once	CSVTERISEQYF	TGCAGCGTTACCGAAAGGATTTCCGAGCAGTACTTC
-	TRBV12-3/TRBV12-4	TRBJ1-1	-	CASSMTLPNTEAFF	TGTGCCAGCAGTATGACACTACCGAACACTGAAGCTTTCTTT